These 27 T cell receptor beta chains came from one sample sequenced in a study of vaccination and CD4 T cells after COVID-19 (dated by TCRdb to 2021 to 2024). Library generation was performed with PCR. TCRdb shows the sequencer as Illumina iSeq 100. At the Johns Hopkins FTIC core, DNA from the cultured CD4+ T cells underwent TCR sequencing with the Oncomine TCR Beta short-read assay. The QIAamp micro DNA kit was used to extract genomic DNA from the cultured CD4+ T cells. TCRdb handled the public reads itself, with Q25 trimming in fastp and clone calling in MiXCR, and kept productive beta chains. Merged by CDR3 protein, the rows form single entries marked with the most common genes and DNA. The sample yields 9,900 or so distinct CDR3 sequences; around 30% were counted once. The top ten clonotypes cover 10% to 15% of the sample. The label giving this sample's treatment or condition can be read as: approximately 10-day PBMC culture with coronavirus spike peptide pools or control peptides (ViraFEST assay). CD4+ T cells from unexposed donors were collected before the COVID-19 pandemic (2011-2018).

These receptors are not linked to any known antigen. Sequencing input: CD4+ T cells from blood, cultured in vitro. These receptors originate from a human donor in good health.

V and J are TRBV18 and TRBJ2-7, with TRBD1 matching 11 bases. In germline, CDR1 is KGHSH, CDR2 LQKENI. The CDR3 length is 16 residues. With 2 bases clipped from V and 9 bases from J, the junction kept 12 bases outside the gene matches. The CDR3 sequence is CASSPRARTGGLGQYF. In nucleotides, the CDR3 is TGTGCCAGCTCACCAAGAGCGAGGACAGGGGGCTTAGGGCAGTACTTC.

This clonotype was seen a handful of times. The rearrangement links TRBV5-4 to TRBJ2-3; maybe TRBD2 (5 bases). CDR1 is SGHNT, CDR2 YYREEE, per germline (reference sequence). The CDR3 has 14 amino acids. Trimming took 4 bases from V and 3 from J, leaving 12 bases between them. The CDR3 region has the DNA TGTGCCAGCAGCCCCGGACTTATTACAGATACGCAGTATTTT. It is translated as CASSPGLITDTQYF. The full variable domain, in which reference TRBV5-4 and TRBJ2-3 provide the parts outside the CDR3, is ETGVTQSPTHLIKTRGQQVTLRCSSQSGHNTVSWYQQALGQGPQFIFQYYREEENGRGNFPPRFSGLQFPNYSSELNVNALELDDSALYLCASSPGLITDTQYFGPGTRLTVL.

V gene TRBV20-1 combines with J gene TRBJ2-1; 11 bases align to TRBD2. Germline assignment: CDR1 DFQATT and CDR2 SNEGSKA (reference sequence). The CDR3 runs to 16 residues. The V segment lost 3 bases and the J segment 6 bases; nucleotides outside the gene matches: 10. This CDR3 reads CSARLAGGLRGNEQFF. Here the CDR3 DNA reads TGCAGTGCTAGGTTAGCGGGAGGGCTAAGGGGCAATGAGCAGTTCTTC.

A few counts support this clonotype. The chain recombines TRBV6-1 with TRBJ2-7, with 10 bases that match TRBD2. Germline loops: CDR1 MNHNS, CDR2 SASEGT. This CDR3 has 14 amino acids. V was clipped by 9 bases and J by 1 base; unmatched bases: 6. CDR3 amino acids: CASSSGRASYEQYF. The DNA for the CDR3 is TGTGCCAGTTCCAGCGGGAGGGCATCCTACGAGCAGTACTTC.

By share, this clonotype counts as medium-sized (0.01 to 0.1%). The chain links TRBV15 to TRBJ1-1; no firm D call. Germline assignment: CDR1 LNHNV and CDR2 YYDKDF (reference sequence). The V and J ends lost 4 bases and 4 bases respectively, with 16 bases between them. This CDR3 contains 15 residues. For the CDR3, the DNA is TGTGCCACCAGCATAGGGCGGCGCGAGACCACTGAAGCTTTCTTT. Translating gives CATSIGRRETTEAFF.

This clonotype turned up a few times. The chain combines TRBV6-2 or TRBV6-3 with TRBJ1-1; D ambiguous. V was trimmed by 2 bases and J by 5 bases, leaving 6 bases between them. Per the germline V gene, CDR1 is MNHEY and CDR2 is SVGEGT. The CDR3 is made up of 12 amino acids. CDR3 DNA sequence: TGTGCCAGCAGTTACGTTGGGACTGAAGCTTTCTTT. It is translated as CASSYVGTEAFF.

In its sample, this clonotype was seen a few times. The chain combines TRBV10-3 with TRBJ2-7, with 10 positions matching TRBD1. CDR1 and CDR2 from the germline V gene are ENHRY and SYGVKD. The CDR3 runs to 14 residues. J was trimmed by 3 bases and V by 4 bases; bases with no gene match: 3. The CDR3 loop reads CAISGDRGSYEQYF. Written as DNA, the CDR3 is TGTGCCATCAGTGGGGACAGGGGTAGCTACGAGCAGTACTTC.

This chain joins TRBV21-1 and TRBJ1-1; the table assigns TRBD1, which was not confirmed against the DNA. TRBV21-1 is shown as a pseudogene. This CDR3 is built from 15 residues. This chain's CDR3 is CASTFQGQGPTEAFF. The CDR3 bases are TGTGCCAGCACCTTTCAGGGACAGGGCCCCACTGAAGCTTTCTTT.

The chain links TRBV19 to TRBJ1-1; D perhaps matches TRBD1 (6 bases). Germline V CDR1 and CDR2: LNHDA, SQIVND (reference sequence). Trimming took off 5 bases at V and 0 bases at J, with 13 bases between the two ends. The CDR3 has 15 amino acids. The CDR3 loop is CASSRQGLMNTEAFF. DNA for the CDR3: TGTGCCAGTAGTCGCCAGGGGCTTATGAACACTGAAGCTTTCTTT. The full variable domain, with the rest looked up from reference TRBV19 and TRBJ1-1, is DGGITQSPKYLFRKEGQNVTLSCEQNLNHDAMYWYRQDPGQGLRLIYYSQIVNDFQKGDIAEGYSVSREKKESFPLTVTSAQKNPTAFYLCASSRQGLMNTEAFFGQGTRLTVV.

J is TRBJ1-1 and V is TRBV28, with 7 nucleotides matching TRBD1. The germline V gene encodes CDR1 MDHEN and CDR2 SYDVKM. The V and J ends lost 5 bases and 2 bases, in that order; junction bases with no gene match: 2. This CDR3 contains 13 residues. CDR3 sequence (DNA): TGTGCCAGCAGTGGACAGGATAACACTGAAGCTTTCTTT. Protein sequence: CASSGQDNTEAFF.

This clonotype turned up a few times. The rearrangement links TRBV7-2 to TRBJ2-3; D is ambiguous. Trimming cost V 5 bases and J 2 bases, with 5 bases left between them. The CDR3 covers 12 residues. CDR1 and CDR2 (germline): SGHTA, FQGNSA. CDR3 coding DNA: TGTGCCAGCAGCCCGTACACAGATACGCAGTATTTT. It specifies CASSPYTDTQYF.

This chain connects TRBV7-8 to TRBJ2-7, with D perhaps assigned TRBD1 or TRBD2 (5 bases each). With 10 bases removed from V and 4 bases from J, the gap between germline ends came to 14 bases. The CDR3 length is 12 residues. Germline-derived CDR1 and CDR2 are SGHVS and FQNEAQ. The CDR3 DNA reads as TGTGCCACCCAGAGGGGCGGGTACGAGCAGTACTTC. Its translation is CATQRGGYEQYF.

The genes are TRBV6-5 and TRBJ2-5, with 11 bases fitting TRBD1. Losses at the gene ends were 0 bases for V and 4 bases for J; bases not matched to a gene: 1. This CDR3 is built from 15 residues. The germline V gene has CDR1 MNHEY and CDR2 SVGAGI. The CDR3 loop reads CASSYSGTGGETQYF. The CDR3 nucleotides read TGTGCCAGCAGTTACTCCGGGACAGGGGGAGAGACCCAGTACTTC.

Sample share makes this clonotype medium-sized (0.01 to 0.1%). This chain connects TRBV15 to TRBJ1-1, with TRBD1 matching over 8 bases. The CDR3 is 18 amino acids. Looked up from germline, CDR1 is LNHNV and CDR2 is YYDKDF (reference sequence). V dropped 1 base and J dropped 5; count of bases not matched to a gene: 15. The CDR3 coding sequence is TGTGCCACCAGCAGAGGAAGGGACAGGTTTTACCTAGCGACTGAAGCTTTCTTT. Translated: CATSRGRDRFYLATEAFF.

In this sample, this clonotype turned up a few times. The chain is built from TRBV7-2 and TRBJ2-4; 7 positions agree with TRBD2. The V gene end was trimmed by 5 bases and the J gene end by 0 bases; junction bases not matched to a gene: 4. Germline CDR1 SGHTA, CDR2 FQGNSA. The length of the CDR3 is 15 residues. CDR3 DNA sequence: TGTGCCAGCAGCCCCCCGGGGGGAGCCAAAAACATTCAGTACTTC. This encodes CASSPPGGAKNIQYF.

V gene TRBV7-2 combines with J gene TRBJ1-2; D is ambiguous. Trimming removed 1 base at V and 4 bases at J, with 7 bases between. The CDR3 is made up of 13 amino acids. Germline V gene data show CDR1 as SGHTA and CDR2 as FQGNSA. The CDR3 DNA is TGTGCCAGCAGCTTAGACAGCCTCTATGGCTACACCTTC. It codes for CASSLDSLYGYTF.

The chain recombines TRBV30 with TRBJ1-3; no definite D call. Trimming cost V 3 bases and J 4 bases, with 4 bases left between them. The length of the CDR3 is 11 residues. Germline-derived CDR1 and CDR2 are GTSNPN and SVGIG (reference sequence). The CDR3 DNA follows: TGTGCCTGGAGCGGGGGAAACACCATATATTTT. Translating gives CAWSGGNTIYF.

This clonotype has only a few counts. The chain couples TRBV7-6 to TRBJ2-7; a possible D gene is TRBD2 (6 bases). The germline V and J ends were trimmed by 5 bases and 2 bases, with 10 bases remaining between them. CDR1 is SGHVS, CDR2 FNYEAQ, per germline. The CDR3 loop spans 13 amino acids. This CDR3 is CASSRGLAYEQYF. The CDR3 DNA sequence: TGTGCCAGCAGCCGGGGACTTGCCTACGAGCAGTACTTC.

V and J are TRBV7-2 and TRBJ2-1, with unresolved D. V lost 0 bases and J lost 6, with 9 bases in between. CDR3 length: 14 residues. Germline V gene sequence: CDR1 SGHTA, CDR2 FQGNSA. CDR3 amino acids: CASSLARPPNEQFF. CDR3 in DNA: TGTGCCAGCAGCTTAGCGCGGCCGCCCAATGAGCAGTTCTTC.

By proportion, this clonotype is medium-sized (0.01 to 0.1%). This sequence joins TRBV6-5 and TRBJ1-5; D unresolved. Per the germline V gene, CDR1 is MNHEY and CDR2 is SVGAGI. The CDR3 is 15 residues long. Trimming stripped 0 bases from V and 3 bases from J, with 9 bases between. CDR3 sequence reads: CASSYSPGANQPQHF. Written as DNA, the CDR3 is TGTGCCAGCAGTTACTCCCCAGGCGCCAATCAGCCCCAGCATTTT.

This clonotype qualifies as medium-sized. The rearrangement links TRBV24-1 to TRBJ1-1; perhaps TRBD1 as D (5 bases). The germline gives CDR1 KGHDR, CDR2 SFDVKD. CDR3 length equals 12 residues. V lost 0 bases, J lost 11 bases, and 9 bases lay in between. CDR3 nucleotides: TGTGCCACCAGTGATTTGTCAGGGCTGGCTTTCTTT. Translating gives CATSDLSGLAFF.

The gene calls are TRBV4-3 and TRBJ1-5; D gene unclear. This CDR3 is 14 amino acids long. CDR1 is LGHNA and CDR2 is YSLEER in the germline V gene. Trimming stripped 1 base from V and 6 bases from J, with 10 bases between. CDR3 sequence (DNA): TGCGCCAGCAGCCAAGGAGGGCCTCCTCAGCCCCAGCATTTT. This codes for CASSQGGPPQPQHF.

This clonotype is labeled as medium-sized. The chain has TRBV27 and TRBJ2-3, with D perhaps TRBD2 (6 bases). Germline-derived CDR1 and CDR2 are MNHEY and SMNVEV (reference sequence). CDR3 length: 13 amino acids. Trimming took 3 bases from V and 3 from J, leaving 7 bases between them. CDR3 protein: CASSLRGTDTQYF. The CDR3 DNA reads TGTGCCAGCAGTTTGCGGGGAACAGATACGCAGTATTTT.

There are a few counts of this clonotype. The rearrangement links TRBV6-2 or TRBV6-3 to TRBJ2-3; 8 nucleotides agree with TRBD2. This CDR3 is built from 17 residues. V was pared by 8 bases and J by 4 bases, with 17 bases of the junction left unmatched. CDR1 is MNHEY, CDR2 SVGEGT, per germline. The CDR3 loop reads CASGDDTGAGGADTQYF. CDR3 nucleotides: TGTGCCAGCGGCGACGACACTGGGGCGGGAGGTGCAGATACGCAGTATTTT.

This clonotype is labeled medium-sized. The chain employs TRBV7-2 and TRBJ1-2, with 7 bases identical to TRBD1. The length of the CDR3 is 16 residues. With 6 bases clipped from V and 6 bases from J, the junction kept 16 bases outside the gene matches. CDR1 SGHTA and CDR2 FQGNSA come from the germline V gene. As DNA, the CDR3 is TGTGCCAGCAGACGTACCCGGACAGGCCCAGTAGATGGCTACACCTTC. Residues: CASRRTRTGPVDGYTF.

This clonotype was seen only a few times. The chain employs TRBV5-1 and TRBJ2-2; 9 nucleotides align to TRBD1. Germline lookup yields CDR1 SGHRS and CDR2 YFSETQ. V gave up 3 bases and J gave up 5 bases; unmatched junction bases: 5. The CDR3 covers 15 residues. The CDR3 region has the DNA TGCGCCAGCAGCTGGGGACAGGGAGGTACCGGGGAGCTGTTTTTT. It yields the protein CASSWGQGGTGELFF.

V and J are TRBV29-1 and TRBJ1-2; D is unresolved. This CDR3 contains 12 residues. CDR1 SQVTM and CDR2 ANQGSEA come from the germline V gene. Trimming removed 7 bases from V and 8 bases from J, with 17 bases in between. CDR3 protein: CSEAAWVDGYTF. CDR3 bases: TGCAGCGAGGCCGCTTGGGTTGACGGCTACACCTTC.